The entry below gives a single TCR beta chain sequence along with its context. The target antigen is unknown. The authors ran a second PCR of roughly 6 to 12 cycles using a sample-barcoded 5' primer and a J-beta primer mix. TCRdb used MiXCR to reprocess the 5' RACE reads, holding one entry per CDR3 protein. Of roughly 1.5 million distinct CDR3 sequences detected, approximately 42% appear once; the ten largest clones hold about 3.8%. The data derive from a study of blood T cells in healthy people across ages. Study background: Template switching recovered approximately one barcoded beta molecule for every two T cells. Study-wide findings and caveats: There were more naive CD4+ cells and higher diversity in long-lived donors than in aged donors.

CDR3 size: 15 residues. The ends lost 5 bases at V and 2 bases at J; junction bases unmatched: 3. Germline assignment: CDR1 KGHDR and CDR2 SFDVKD. All donors came from Russia, were Caucasian and healthy, and spanned ages roughly 6 to 95. The J gene is TRBJ2-2, the V gene TRBV24-1; the match to TRBD1 covers 8 bases. This receptor was identified in a woman in her late teens or twenties in good health. Sample: blood. CDR3 region: CATSATGANTGELFF. In DNA, the CDR3 is TGTGCCACCAGTGCGACAGGGGCAAACACCGGGGAGCTGTTTTTT.